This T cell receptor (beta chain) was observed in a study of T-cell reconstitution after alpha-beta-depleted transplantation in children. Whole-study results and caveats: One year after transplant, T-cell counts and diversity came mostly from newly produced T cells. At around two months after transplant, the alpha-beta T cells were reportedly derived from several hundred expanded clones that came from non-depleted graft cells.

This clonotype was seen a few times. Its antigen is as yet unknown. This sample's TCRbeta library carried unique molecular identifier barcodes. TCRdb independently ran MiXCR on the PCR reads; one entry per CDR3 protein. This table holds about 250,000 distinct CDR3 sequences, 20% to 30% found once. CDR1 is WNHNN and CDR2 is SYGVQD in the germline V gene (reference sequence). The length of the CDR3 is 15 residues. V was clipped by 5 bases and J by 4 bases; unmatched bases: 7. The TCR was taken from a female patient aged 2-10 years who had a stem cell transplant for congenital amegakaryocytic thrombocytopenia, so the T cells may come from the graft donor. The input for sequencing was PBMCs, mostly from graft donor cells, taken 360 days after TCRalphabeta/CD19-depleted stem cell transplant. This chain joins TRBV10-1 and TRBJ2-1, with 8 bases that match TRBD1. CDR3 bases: TGCGCCAGCAGTCACAGGGGGATTTCGTACAATGAGCAGTTCTTC. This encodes CASSHRGISYNEQFF.